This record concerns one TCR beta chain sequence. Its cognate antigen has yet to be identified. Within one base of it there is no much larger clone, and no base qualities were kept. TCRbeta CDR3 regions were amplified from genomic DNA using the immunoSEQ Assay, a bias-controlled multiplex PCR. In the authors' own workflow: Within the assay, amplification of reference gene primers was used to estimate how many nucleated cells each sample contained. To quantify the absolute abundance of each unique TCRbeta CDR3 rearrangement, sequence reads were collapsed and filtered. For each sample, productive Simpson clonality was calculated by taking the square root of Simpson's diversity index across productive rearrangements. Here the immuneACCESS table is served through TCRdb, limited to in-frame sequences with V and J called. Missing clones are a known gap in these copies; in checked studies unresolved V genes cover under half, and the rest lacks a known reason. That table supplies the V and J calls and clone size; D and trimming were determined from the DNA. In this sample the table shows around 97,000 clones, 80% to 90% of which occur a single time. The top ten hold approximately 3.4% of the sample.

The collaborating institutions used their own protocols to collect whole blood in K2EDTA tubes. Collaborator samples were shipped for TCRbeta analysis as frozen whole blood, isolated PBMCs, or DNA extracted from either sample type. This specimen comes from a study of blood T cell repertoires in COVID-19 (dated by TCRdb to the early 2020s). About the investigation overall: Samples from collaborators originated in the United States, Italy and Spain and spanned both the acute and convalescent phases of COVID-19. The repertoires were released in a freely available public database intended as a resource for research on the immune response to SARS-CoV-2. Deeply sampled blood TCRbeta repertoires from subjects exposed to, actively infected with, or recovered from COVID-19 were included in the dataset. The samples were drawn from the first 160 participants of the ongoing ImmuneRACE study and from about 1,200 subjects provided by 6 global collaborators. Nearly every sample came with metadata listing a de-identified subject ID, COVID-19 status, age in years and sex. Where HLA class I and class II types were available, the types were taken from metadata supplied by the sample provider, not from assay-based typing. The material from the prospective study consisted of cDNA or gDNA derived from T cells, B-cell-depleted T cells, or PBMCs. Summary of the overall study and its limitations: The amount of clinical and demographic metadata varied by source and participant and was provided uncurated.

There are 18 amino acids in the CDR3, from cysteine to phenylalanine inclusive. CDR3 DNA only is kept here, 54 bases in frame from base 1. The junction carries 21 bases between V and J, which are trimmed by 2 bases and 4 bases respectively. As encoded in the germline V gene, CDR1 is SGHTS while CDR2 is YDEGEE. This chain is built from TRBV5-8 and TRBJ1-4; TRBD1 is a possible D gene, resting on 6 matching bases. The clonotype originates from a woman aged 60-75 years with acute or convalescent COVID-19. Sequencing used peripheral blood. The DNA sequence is TGTGCCAGCAGCTTCCCCGTCGATTCAGGGGCTTTTAATGAAAAACTGTTTTTT. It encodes CASSFPVDSGAFNEKLFF.